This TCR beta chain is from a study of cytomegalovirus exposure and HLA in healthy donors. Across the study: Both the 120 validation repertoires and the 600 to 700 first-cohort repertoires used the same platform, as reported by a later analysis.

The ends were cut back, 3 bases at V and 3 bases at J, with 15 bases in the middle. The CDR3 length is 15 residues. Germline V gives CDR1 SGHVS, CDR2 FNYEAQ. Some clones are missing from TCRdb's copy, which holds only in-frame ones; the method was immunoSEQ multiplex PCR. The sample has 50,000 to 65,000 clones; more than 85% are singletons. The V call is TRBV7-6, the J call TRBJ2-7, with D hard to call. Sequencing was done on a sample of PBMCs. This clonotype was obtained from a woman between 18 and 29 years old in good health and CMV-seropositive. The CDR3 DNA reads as TGTGCCAGCAGCTTCGGTTCCGGGTTGGGCTACGAGCAGTACTTC. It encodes CASSFGSGLGYEQYF.